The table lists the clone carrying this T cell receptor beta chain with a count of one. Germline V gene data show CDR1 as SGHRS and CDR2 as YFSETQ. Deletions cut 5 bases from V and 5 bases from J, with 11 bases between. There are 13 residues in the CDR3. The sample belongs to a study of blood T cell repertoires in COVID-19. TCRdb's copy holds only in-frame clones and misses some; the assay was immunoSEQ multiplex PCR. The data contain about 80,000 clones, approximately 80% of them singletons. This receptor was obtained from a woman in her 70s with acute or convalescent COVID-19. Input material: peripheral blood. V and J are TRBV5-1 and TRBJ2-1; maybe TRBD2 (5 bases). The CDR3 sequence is CASRSGLDNEQFF. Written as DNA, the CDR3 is TGCGCCAGCAGATCCGGACTGGACAATGAGCAGTTCTTC.